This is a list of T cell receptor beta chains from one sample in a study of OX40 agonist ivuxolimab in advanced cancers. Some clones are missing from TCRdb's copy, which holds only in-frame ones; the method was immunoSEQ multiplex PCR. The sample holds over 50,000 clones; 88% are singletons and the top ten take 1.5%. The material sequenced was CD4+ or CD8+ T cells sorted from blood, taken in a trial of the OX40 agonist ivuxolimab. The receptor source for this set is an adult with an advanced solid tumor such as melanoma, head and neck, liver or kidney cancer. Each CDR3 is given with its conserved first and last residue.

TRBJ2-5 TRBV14 CASSQDTSFREETQYF
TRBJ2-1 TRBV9 CASSETTAYNEQFF
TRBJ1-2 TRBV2 CASSSDSGGYGYTF
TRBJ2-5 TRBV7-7 CASSHGTGGQETQYF
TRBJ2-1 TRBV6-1 CASSERAAGTRDEQFF
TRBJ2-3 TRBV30 CAWSVSRTGVSTDTQYF
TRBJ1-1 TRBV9 CASSVAWGRTEAFF
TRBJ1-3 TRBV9 CASSVALGLRPGNTIYF
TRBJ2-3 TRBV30 CARSTSGGTDTQYF
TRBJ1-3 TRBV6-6 CASGNRARRNTIYF
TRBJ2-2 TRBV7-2 CASSLMASGLGELFF
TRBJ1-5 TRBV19 CASSLGHRNQPQHF
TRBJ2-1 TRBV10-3 CAISEAGEQFF
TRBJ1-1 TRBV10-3 CAVDTGFHTEAFF
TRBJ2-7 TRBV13 CASSPGAVREQYF
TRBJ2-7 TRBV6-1 CASSDRSKDPFGEQYF
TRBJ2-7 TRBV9 CASSVEPLSGEQYF
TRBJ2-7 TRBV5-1 CASSSRYSYEQYF
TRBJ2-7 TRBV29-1 CSVETGGAYEQYF
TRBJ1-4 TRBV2 CASHRATNEKLFF
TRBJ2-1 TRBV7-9 CASSNIQGYNEQFF
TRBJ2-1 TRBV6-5 CASSYRLSVGGNEQFF
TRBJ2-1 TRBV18 CASSPTGTTNEQFF
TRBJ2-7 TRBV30 CAWNTGGSEQYF
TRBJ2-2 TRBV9 CASSVGLALTGELFF
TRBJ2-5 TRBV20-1 CSPGETQYF
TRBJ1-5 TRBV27 CASSPRTFSNQPQHF
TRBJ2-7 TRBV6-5 CASTRAIAGYEQYF